This TCR beta chain originates from a study of blood T cell repertoires in COVID-19. About the research overall: Specimens from acute and convalescent COVID-19 originated in the United States, Italy and Spain. T cells, B-cell-depleted T cells, or PBMCs supplied cDNA or gDNA.

This clone was counted a single time. The germline V gene encodes CDR1 MNHEY and CDR2 SVGAGI. This CDR3 is 12 amino acids long. V dropped 5 bases and J dropped 5 bases, with 9 bases sitting between them. In the original processing: Amplifying reference gene primers gave estimates of nucleated cell counts. The table came from immunoSEQ multiplex PCR; TCRdb's copy has only in-frame clones and leaves some out. That table gives V, J and clone size, and the DNA gave D and trimming. The sample holds roughly 350,000 clones, 90% to 95% seen once. This sequence originates from a woman younger than 30 who had recovered from COVID-19. The sequenced sample was peripheral blood. This chain uses TRBV6-5 with TRBJ1-1; a weak D match, TRBD1 (6 bases). Here the CDR3 DNA reads TGTGCCAGCAGTAACAGGGTGACTGAAGCTTTCTTT. Protein product: CASSNRVTEAFF.